This entry is about one T cell receptor beta chain. The data are from a study of T cell clones after liver transplantation. Generated by immunoSEQ multiplex PCR, the TCRdb table keeps only in-frame clones and is missing some. The repertoire consists of about 9,900 clones, with over 60% occurring once and the leading ten covering around 18%. The CDR3 spans 12 residues. The V end lost 3 bases, the J end lost 5 bases, and 8 bases lay between the germline ends. Germline lookup yields CDR1 MNHNY and CDR2 SVGAGI (reference sequence). The sequencing used CD8+ T cells from blood, collected before liver transplant. The sequence was collected from a human donor who received a liver transplant. The V gene is TRBV6-6, the J gene TRBJ2-7; D is unresolved. As DNA, the CDR3 is TGTGCCAGCAGTTATACCCCCAACGAGCAGTACTTC. This sequence encodes CASSYTPNEQYF.